A selection of T cell receptor beta chains follows, all from one sample in a study of cytomegalovirus exposure and HLA in healthy donors. Profiled with immunoSEQ multiplex PCR; TCRdb holds only in-frame clones, not every one. The profile covers 150,000 to 200,000 clones, with approximately 80% appearing a single time and around 2% taken by the ten largest. The sample comprised PBMCs. All receptors derive from a man younger than 35 in good health and CMV-seronegative. Both conserved end residues are part of each CDR3. The D gene is left open where the match is weak. Size is stated for part of the rows, as once, few or many counts, or as a class when the clone is expanded.

TRBJ1-2 | TRBV11-2 | TRBD1 | . | CASSLGGGRGPYGYTF | TGTGCCAGCAGCTTAGGGGGGGGCAGGGGGCCTTATGGCTACACCTTC
TRBJ2-7 | TRBV18 | . | . | CASSPPSNSHEQYF | TGTGCCAGCTCACCACCAAGTAACAGCCACGAGCAGTACTTC
TRBJ2-5 | TRBV28 | TRBD2 | . | CASSFTSGRRETQYF | TGTGCCAGCAGTTTCACTAGCGGGAGAAGGGAGACCCAGTACTTC
TRBJ2-7 | TRBV9 | TRBD1 | . | CASSVEGTGWPEQYF | TGTGCCAGCAGCGTAGAAGGGACAGGGTGGCCCGAGCAGTACTTC
TRBJ2-7 | TRBV10-3 | TRBD1 | . | CAISEAGDRGNYEQYF | TGTGCCATCAGTGAGGCAGGAGACAGGGGGAACTACGAGCAGTACTTC
TRBJ2-1 | TRBV28 | . | . | CASSPAGWEQFF | TGTGCCAGCAGTCCCGCGGGGTGGGAGCAGTTCTTC
TRBJ2-7 | TRBV29-1 | TRBD1 | . | CSTATGDHEQYF | TGCAGCACCGCGACAGGGGACCACGAGCAGTACTTC
TRBJ1-1 | TRBV7-9 | TRBD1 | few | CASSVTGGIAFF | TGTGCCAGCAGCGTAACAGGGGGCATTGCTTTCTTT
TRBJ2-3 | TRBV19 | . | . | CASSIGNPRTDTQYF | TGTGCCAGTAGTATAGGTAATCCCCGCACAGATACGCAGTATTTT
TRBJ2-3 | TRBV9 | TRBD2 | . | CASSMTSGRVADTQYF | TGTGCCAGCAGCATGACTAGCGGGAGGGTGGCAGATACGCAGTATTTT
TRBJ2-7 | TRBV7-2 | TRBD2 | . | CASSLKLREGEQYF | TGTGCCAGCAGCTTAAAACTCAGGGAGGGCGAGCAGTACTTC
TRBJ1-5 | TRBV7-2 | TRBD1 | . | CASSPGTGGGGNRPQHF | TGTGCCAGCAGCCCTGGGACAGGGGGCGGGGGCAATCGGCCCCAGCATTTT
TRBJ2-7 | TRBV18 | . | . | CASSLEHSYEQYF | TGTGCCAGCTCACTGGAGCACTCCTACGAGCAGTACTTC
TRBJ2-7 | TRBV6-5 | . | . | CASSPEDLGEQYF | TGTGCCAGCAGTCCCGAGGATCTCGGGGAGCAGTACTTC
TRBJ2-7 | TRBV30 | . | . | CAWSVASRYEQYF | TGTGCCTGGAGTGTAGCCTCCCGCTACGAGCAGTACTTC
TRBJ1-3 | TRBV5-3 | TRBD1 | . | CARSLDRGFGNTIYF | TGTGCCAGAAGCTTGGACAGGGGTTTTGGAAACACCATATATTTT
TRBJ2-1 | TRBV5-5 | TRBD2 | . | CASSLGSSGGARNEQFF | TGTGCCAGCAGCTTGGGGAGTAGCGGGGGGGCCCGGAATGAGCAGTTCTTC
TRBJ2-1 | TRBV7-2 | TRBD2 | . | CASSFWTSGRPAYNEQFF | TGTGCCAGCAGCTTCTGGACTAGCGGGAGGCCGGCCTACAATGAGCAGTTCTTC
TRBJ2-3 | TRBV21-1 | . | . | CASSKLGASGSKGIGTDTQYF | TGTGCCAGCAGCAAATTAGGGGCTAGCGGGAGTAAAGGGATTGGCACAGATACGCAGTATTTT
TRBJ1-3 | TRBV4-1 | . | once | CASSQEVRAWGNTIYF | TGCGCCAGCAGCCAAGAGGTCAGGGCATGGGGAAACACCATATATTTT
TRBJ2-7 | TRBV27 | TRBD1 | once | CASSLGQVLSEQYF | TGTGCCAGCAGTTTGGGACAGGTCTTATCCGAGCAGTACTTC
TRBJ2-7 | TRBV19 | TRBD1 | few | CASSDTTGTESYEQYF | TGTGCCAGTAGTGATACAACCGGGACAGAGTCCTACGAGCAGTACTTC
TRBJ1-4 | TRBV9 | TRBD1 | . | CASSPGQGNEKLFF | TGTGCCAGCAGCCCGGGACAGGGTAATGAAAAACTGTTTTTT
TRBJ2-3 | TRBV6-5 | TRBD2 | . | CASRTGGARPDTQYF | TGTGCCAGCAGGACGGGGGGGGCCCGCCCAGATACGCAGTATTTT
TRBJ2-5 | TRBV6-5 | TRBD1 | . | CASSYDRGPETQYF | TGTGCCAGCAGTTACGACAGGGGGCCTGAGACCCAGTACTTC
TRBJ2-3 | TRBV4-3 | . | . | CASSQDAVTDTQYF | TGCGCCAGCAGCCAAGATGCAGTCACAGATACGCAGTATTTT
TRBJ2-7 | TRBV5-6 | TRBD2 | . | CASSFSGGSYEQYF | TGTGCCAGCAGCTTTAGCGGGGGTAGTTACGAGCAGTACTTC